These T cell receptor beta chains were read from a single sample in a study of cytomegalovirus exposure and HLA in healthy donors. Here immunoSEQ multiplex PCR was the method, and the copy in TCRdb shows in-frame clones only, minus some. This sample has around 140,000 clones; roughly 77% occur once, and the top ten carry about 3.7%. The sample consisted of PBMCs. The receptors were sampled from a male donor in good health and CMV-seronegative. Each CDR3 is given with its conserved first and last residue. Each record gives: D gene, J gene, clone size, V gene, CDR3 DNA, CDR3 protein. The D gene is left open where the match is weak. Where a row states a size, it is once, few, many or the class of an expanded clone; other rows omit it.

TRBD1 TRBJ2-7 . TRBV5-1 TGCGCCAGCAGCTTGGCACAGGGGCCATACGAGCAGTACTTC CASSLAQGPYEQYF
TRBD2 TRBJ2-3 few TRBV4-3 TGCGCCAGCAGCCAAGTCCTAGCGGGGGGGCTTGATACGCAGTATTTT CASSQVLAGGLDTQYF
TRBD1 TRBJ2-1 few TRBV5-1 TGCGCCAGCACCATGACAGGGAAGAGTAACAATGAGCAGTTCTTC CASTMTGKSNNEQFF
TRBD1 TRBJ1-4 . TRBV29-1 TGCAGCGTTTACGAAGGACAGGGGGGCACTAATGAAAAACTGTTTTTT CSVYEGQGGTNEKLFF
TRBD1 TRBJ1-5 . TRBV19 TGTGCCAGTAGACCGCGTACAGGGGGACCAACGAATCAGCCCCAGCATTTT CASRPRTGGPTNQPQHF
TRBD1 TRBJ2-2 . TRBV19 TGTGCCAGTAGTAGCTACAGGGGGCAGGACACCGGGGAGCTGTTTTTT CASSSYRGQDTGELFF
TRBD1 TRBJ1-6 . TRBV27 TGTGCCAGCAGTCCTACAGGGGGCTTCTATAATTCACCCCTCCACTTT CASSPTGGFYNSPLHF
TRBD1 TRBJ1-2 once TRBV19 TGTGCCAGTAGACAGGGGCGTTATGATGGCTACACCTTC CASRQGRYDGYTF
. TRBJ2-6 . TRBV5-1 TGCGCCAGCAGCCTCTCTGGGGCCAACGTCCTGACTTTC CASSLSGANVLTF
. TRBJ1-2 . TRBV28 TGTGCCAGCAGTCCATCGGACAGCCCCTATGGCTACACCTTC CASSPSDSPYGYTF
. TRBJ1-4 . TRBV6-1 TGTGCCAGCAGTGACAGGGTGGAAAAACTGTTTTTT CASSDRVEKLFF
. TRBJ1-1 once TRBV7-9 TGTGCCAGCAGCCATGCGGACACACCGAACACTGAAGCTTTCTTT CASSHADTPNTEAFF
TRBD2 TRBJ2-3 . TRBV7-2 TGTGCCAGCAGCTTAGGCGGGGGGCTATCAGATACGCAGTATTTT CASSLGGGLSDTQYF
. TRBJ2-7 few TRBV27 TGTGCCAGCAGGGGCAGGGGTACCTACGAGCAGTACTTC CASRGRGTYEQYF
TRBD1 TRBJ1-4 . TRBV5-8 TGTGCCAGCAGCCCTGGGACAGGGGGCCCGGCTAATGAAAAACTGTTTTTT CASSPGTGGPANEKLFF
TRBD2 TRBJ2-2 . TRBV6-5 TGTGCCAGCAGGAGCGGGGCGAACACCGGGGAGCTGTTTTTT CASRSGANTGELFF
. TRBJ2-7 once TRBV28 TGTGCCAGCAGTTTAATGGGGGGTGGTTACGAGCAGTACTTC CASSLMGGGYEQYF
. TRBJ1-1 . TRBV29-1 TGCAGCGTAGGGGGATCTCGGTGGAACACTGAAGCTTTCTTT CSVGGSRWNTEAFF
TRBD2 TRBJ2-1 . TRBV7-9 TGTGCCAGCAGCTCACCCGGGACTAGCGGGAGAAATGAGCAGTTCTTC CASSSPGTSGRNEQFF
. TRBJ1-2 once TRBV6-5 TGTGCCAGCAGCGATCAGGGGATGGGCTATGGCTACACCTTC CASSDQGMGYGYTF
TRBD1 TRBJ2-1 . TRBV5-1 TGCGCCAGCAGCACCCGACAGGGTGGGGATGAGCAGTTCTTC CASSTRQGGDEQFF
. TRBJ2-7 once TRBV7-9 TGTTCCAGCAGCTTCGTCTTTTACGAGCAGTACTTC CSSSFVFYEQYF
. TRBJ2-1 . TRBV10-3 TGTGCCATCAGTGAGTCAGGAGGGAAAGCCTACAATGAGCAGTTCTTC CAISESGGKAYNEQFF
. TRBJ2-1 . TRBV4-1 TGCGCCAGCAGCTACGCCGGGGACTACAATGAGCAGTTCTTC CASSYAGDYNEQFF
. TRBJ1-2 . TRBV11-2 TGTGCCAGCAGCTTACTCACTGGGCGGGGGTCCTATGGCTACACCTTC CASSLLTGRGSYGYTF
TRBD1 TRBJ1-3 . TRBV11-2 TGTGCCAGCAGCCCCCAGACAGGGACTGGAAACACCATATATTTT CASSPQTGTGNTIYF
TRBD1 TRBJ2-5 once TRBV19 TGTGCCAGTAGGGACAGGGGCAGGTATGGAGAGACCCAGTACTTC CASRDRGRYGETQYF
TRBD1 TRBJ2-5 . TRBV19 TGTGCCAGTAGCCCTATAGGTGGACAGGGGAGGGAGACCCAGTACTTC CASSPIGGQGRETQYF
TRBD2 TRBJ2-1 . TRBV5-1 TGCGCCAGCAGCTTCGGACTAGCGGGGGGAGAGCAGTTCTTC CASSFGLAGGEQFF
. TRBJ2-3 once TRBV5-6 TGTGCCAGCAGCCCCGGGACGCCGGGGGTAGGGCAGTATTTT CASSPGTPGVGQYF
TRBD1 TRBJ2-1 once TRBV11-2 TGTGCCAGCAGCCCCGAATTGGGACAGGGAGCCTACAATGAGCAGTTCTTC CASSPELGQGAYNEQFF
. TRBJ1-6 . TRBV19 TGTGCCACTAAGAAGGACAGATCAGATAATTCACCCCTCCACTTT CATKKDRSDNSPLHF
. TRBJ2-6 . TRBV29-1 TGCAGCGTAGCGACTCCGGGGGTTGGGGCCAACGTCCTGACTTTC CSVATPGVGANVLTF
TRBD2 TRBJ2-7 . TRBV5-1 TGCGCCAGCAGCTTACTAGCGGGAACTAGCCACGAGCAGTACTTC CASSLLAGTSHEQYF
TRBD1 TRBJ1-5 . TRBV29-1 TGCAGCGTTCTCACAGCAGGGGGTCAGCCCCAGCATTTT CSVLTAGGQPQHF
. TRBJ2-1 . TRBV7-3 TGTGCCAGCAGCCCCCACGGCGGGGAGCAGTTCTTC CASSPHGGEQFF
. TRBJ2-3 . TRBV5-6 TGTGCCAGCAGCCTTGTCATAGGAGGCGATCCACGGGGAGATACGCAGTATTTT CASSLVIGGDPRGDTQYF
. TRBJ1-1 . TRBV11-3 TGTGCCAGCAGCCAGCAGGGGTCTAACACTGAAGCTTTCTTT CASSQQGSNTEAFF